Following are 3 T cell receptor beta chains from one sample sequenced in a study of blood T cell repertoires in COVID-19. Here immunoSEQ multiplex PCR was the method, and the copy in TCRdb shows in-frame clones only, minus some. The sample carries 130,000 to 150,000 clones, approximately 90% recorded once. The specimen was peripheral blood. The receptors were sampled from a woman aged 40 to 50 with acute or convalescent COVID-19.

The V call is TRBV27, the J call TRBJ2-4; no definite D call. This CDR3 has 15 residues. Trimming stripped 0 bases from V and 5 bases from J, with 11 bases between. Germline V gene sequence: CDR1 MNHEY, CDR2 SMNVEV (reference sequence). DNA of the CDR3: TGTGCCAGCAGTTTATCTCCTCGAGGCCAAAACATTCAGTACTTC. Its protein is CASSLSPRGQNIQYF.

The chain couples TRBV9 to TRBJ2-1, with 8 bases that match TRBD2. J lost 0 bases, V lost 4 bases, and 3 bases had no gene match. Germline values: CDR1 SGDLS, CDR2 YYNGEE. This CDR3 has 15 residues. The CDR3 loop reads CASSQAGDSYNEQFF. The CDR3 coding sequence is TGTGCCAGCAGCCAAGCGGGGGACTCCTACAATGAGCAGTTCTTC. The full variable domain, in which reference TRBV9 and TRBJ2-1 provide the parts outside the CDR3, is DSGVTQTPKHLITATGQRVTLRCSPRSGDLSVYWYQQSLDQGLQFLIQYYNGEERAKGNILERFSAQQFPDLHSELNLSSLELGDSALYFCASSQAGDSYNEQFFGPGTRLTVL.

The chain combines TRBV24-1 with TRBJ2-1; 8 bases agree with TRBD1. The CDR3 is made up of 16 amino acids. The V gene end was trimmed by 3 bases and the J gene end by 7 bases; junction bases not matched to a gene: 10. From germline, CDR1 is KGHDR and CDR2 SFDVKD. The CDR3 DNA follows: TGTGCCACCAGTGATCCAACAGGGGGTAAGTGGAATGAGCAGTTCTTC. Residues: CATSDPTGGKWNEQFF.